What follows are 14 T cell receptor beta chains derived from one specimen sequenced in a study of Graves' ophthalmopathy and Graves' hyperthyroidism. The TCR beta CDR3 regions underwent amplification from RNA transcripts. In the first round, RT-PCR was carried out with HTBI primers, and a multiplex PCR formed the second round. Each CDR3 protein gets one entry after TCRdb re-called the multiplex PCR reads with MiXCR. The data show approximately 640,000 distinct CDR3 sequences, about 40% seen once. Source material: peripheral blood. The source is an adult man with Graves' ophthalmopathy.

This clonotype was observed a handful of times. The CDR3 bases are TGTGCCAGCAGTGAATCTAACGGGGTGCAGTTCTTC. Translation gives CASSESNGVQFF. The genes are TRBV25-1 and TRBJ2-1; D possibly corresponds to TRBD2 (5 bases). This CDR3 contains 12 residues. The germline gives CDR1 MGHDK, CDR2 SYGVNS. The V end was cut by 1 base, the J end by 12 bases, with 10 bases between.

With respect to this clonotype: A much larger clonotype is one base distant, so this may be a read error. A read error is likely, as this CDR3 ends without the conserved phenylalanine or tryptophan. The chain joins TRBV9 to TRBJ2-5; D perhaps matches TRBD2 (5 bases). The germline V and J ends were trimmed by 3 bases and 2 bases, with 8 bases remaining between them. The CDR3 runs 13 residues. The germline V gene has CDR1 SGDLS and CDR2 YYNGEE. This CDR3 reads CASSAPGQETQYL. The CDR3 DNA reads as TGTGCCAGCAGCGCGCCGGGGCAAGAGACCCAGTACCTC.

To note about this clonotype: A read error may account for a junction end that differs from germline. The chain uses TRBV7-2 and TRBJ1-1; TRBD1 matches 10 bases. CDR3 length: 18 residues. Germline V CDR1 and CDR2: SGHTA, FQGNSA. The CDR3 reads CASSHDRGGDRGWTEAFF. CDR3 DNA: TGCGCCAGCAGCCATGACCGCGGGGGGGACAGGGGTTGGACTGAAGCTTTCTTT.

This clonotype has a single count. V usage is TRBV10-3 and J usage is TRBJ2-5; 9 bases are a match to TRBD2. The CDR3 length is 14 residues. Germline assignment: CDR1 ENHRY and CDR2 SYGVKD. V dropped 4 bases and J dropped 2; count of bases not matched to a gene: 2. The DNA of the CDR3 is TGTGCCATCAGTGCGGCGGGGGGGCAAGAGACCCAGTACTTC. This translates into CAISAAGGQETQYF.

As to this clonotype: A read error may be the cause here, since a much bigger clone is one base away. The rearrangement links TRBV11-2 to TRBJ2-5; no clear D. The CDR3 spans 14 residues. Per germline, CDR1 SGHAT and CDR2 FQNNGV. CDR3 sequence: CAGSLTGFQETQYF. The CDR3 bases are TGTGCCGGCAGCTTAACCGGCTTCCAAGAGACCCAGTACTTC.

On this clonotype itself: The junction shows a germline mismatch at one end, possibly a read error. The J gene is TRBJ2-7, the V gene TRBV7-8; 9 bases agree with TRBD1. Germline V gene data show CDR1 as SGHVS and CDR2 as FQNEAQ. The CDR3 is made up of 17 amino acids. CDR3 DNA sequence: TGTGCCAGCAGCTTCTGGGGGGTTCGGACAGGGGTTTACGAGCAGTGCTTC. Protein: CASSFWGVRTGVYEQCF.

The rearrangement joins TRBV2 to TRBJ2-7; 9 nucleotides match TRBD1. The CDR3 extends over 15 amino acids. V was clipped by 8 bases and J by 3 bases; unmatched bases: 11. From germline, CDR1 is SNHLY and CDR2 FYNNEI. This CDR3 is CASSDTGQGIYEQYF. The CDR3 DNA sequence: TGTGCCAGCTCAGACACGGGACAGGGTATCTACGAGCAGTACTTC.

Ten or more counts support this clonotype. This chain links TRBV29-1 with TRBJ1-1, with 7 bases lining up with TRBD1. Germline V gene lookup returns CDR1 SQVTM and CDR2 ANQGSEA. This CDR3 region has 11 residues. V lost 8 bases and J lost 11; bases outside the gene matches: 11. The CDR3 is CSSAGWGQAFF. The CDR3 bases are TGCAGCTCCGCGGGTTGGGGACAGGCTTTCTTT.

This clonotype has a handful of counts. The J gene is TRBJ1-2, the V gene TRBV11-2; 9 bases map to TRBD1. The germline V gene has CDR1 SGHAT and CDR2 FQNNGV. Trimming removed 5 bases from V and 6 bases from J; junction bases left unmatched: 7. The CDR3 spans 14 residues. CDR3 in DNA: TGTGCCAGCAGCAAGGACAGGGGACTGGATGGCTACACCTTC. Translating it yields CASSKDRGLDGYTF.

At least ten counts were recorded for this clonotype. The chain is built from TRBV10-2 and TRBJ2-7; D assignment may be TRBD1 or TRBD2 (6 bases each). The germline V gene has CDR1 WSHSY and CDR2 SAAADI. V dropped 6 bases and J dropped 6 bases, with 21 bases sitting between them. The CDR3 spans 15 residues. The CDR3 region is CASRGGRGGEGEQYF. The CDR3 DNA follows: TGCGCCAGCAGGGGCGGCAGGGGAGGCGAAGGCGAGCAGTACTTC.

The J gene is TRBJ2-6, the V gene TRBV29-1; D ambiguous. The CDR3 spans 11 residues. CDR1 and CDR2 (germline): SQVTM, ANQGSEA. The V end lost 8 bases, the J end lost 0 bases, and 2 bases lay between the germline ends. DNA of the CDR3: TGCAGCCTCTCTGGGGCCAACGTCCTGACTTTC. This translates into CSLSGANVLTF. The whole variable domain, filled in from reference TRBV29-1 and TRBJ2-6, reads SAVISQKPSRDICQRGTSLTIQCQVDSQVTMMFWYRQQPGQSLTLIATANQGSEATYESGFVIDKFPISRPNLTFSTLTVSNMSPEDSSIYLCSLSGANVLTFGAGSRLTVL.

On this clonotype itself: This clone may be a read error of a much larger clone one base away. V and J are TRBV9 and TRBJ2-5; 9 positions agree with TRBD1. The CDR3 runs 14 residues. Germline CDR1 reads SGDLS; CDR2 reads YYNGEE. Losses at the gene ends were 6 bases for V and 5 bases for J; bases not matched to a gene: 8. The CDR3 sequence: CASTGTGRGETQYF. The CDR3 DNA is TGTGCCAGCACCGGGACAGGGAGGGGTGAGACCCAGTACTTC.

Concerning this clonotype itself: Here the CDR3 omits its conserved ending phenylalanine or tryptophan, so a read error is the likely source. This chain uses TRBV25-1 with TRBJ1-2; D is unclear. Trimming cost V 1 base and J 3 bases, with 9 bases left between them. The germline CDR1 and CDR2 sequences are MGHDK and SYGVNS. The CDR3 spans 14 residues. The CDR3 sequence: CASSEFQVDYGYTL. The CDR3 region has the DNA TGTGCCAGCAGTGAATTTCAGGTCGACTATGGCTACACCCTC.

The chain employs TRBV10-3 and TRBJ1-2; 7 bases are a match to TRBD1. The V gene end was trimmed by 11 bases and the J gene end by 8 bases; junction bases not matched to a gene: 8. The CDR3 extends over 11 amino acids. From germline, CDR1 is ENHRY and CDR2 SYGVKD. The CDR3 bases are TGTGCCGCAAGTACAGGGGCGGGCTACACCTTC. Protein: CAASTGAGYTF.